These 26 T cell receptor beta chains were all obtained from the same sample, sequenced in a study of graft-versus-host responses after intestinal transplantation. The table came from immunoSEQ multiplex PCR; TCRdb's copy has only in-frame clones and leaves some out. The table includes fewer than 120,000 clones, around 93% detected once. The antigens these receptors bind are not known. Specimen: unstimulated CD8+ T cells sorted from spleen or lymph node cells, collected before intestinal transplant. The receptors originated from a human donor who received an intestinal transplant.

V gene TRBV7-9 combines with J gene TRBJ1-5, with 7 bases matching TRBD1. After removal of 5 bases from V and 7 bases from J, the junction contained 11 bases not matched to a gene. CDR3 length: 15 residues. Per germline, CDR1 SEHNR and CDR2 FQNEAQ (reference sequence). CDR3 sequence (DNA): TGTGCCAGCAGCACCAGCCGACAGGGCCACCAGCCCCAGCATTTT. This sequence encodes CASSTSRQGHQPQHF. Using reference TRBV7-9 and TRBJ1-5 for the parts outside the CDR3, the full variable domain is DTGVSQNPRHKITKRGQNVTFRCDPISEHNRLYWYRQTLGQGPEFLTYFQNEAQLEKSRLLSDRFSAERPKGSFSTLEIQRTEQGDSAMYLCASSTSRQGHQPQHFGDGTRLSIL.

V usage is TRBV9 and J usage is TRBJ1-2; unclear D gene. The CDR3 extends over 12 amino acids. Germline V gene lookup returns CDR1 SGDLS and CDR2 YYNGEE. The V end lost 3 bases, the J end lost 1 base, and 4 bases lay between the germline ends. The CDR3 nucleotides read TGTGCCAGCAGCGACCTTAACTATGGCTACACCTTC. Amino acids: CASSDLNYGYTF.

On this clone itself: Additional DNA sequences in this sample encode the identical CDR3. This rearrangement joins TRBV6-5 to TRBJ1-3; D remains ambiguous. Trimming cost V 0 bases and J 2 bases, with 5 bases left between them. The germline CDR1 and CDR2 sequences are MNHEY and SVGAGI. The CDR3 consists of 14 residues. CDR3 nucleotides: TGTGCCAGCAGTTACTCCGGCACTGGAAACACCATATATTTT. Protein sequence: CASSYSGTGNTIYF.

The chain uses TRBV7-9 and TRBJ1-4; perhaps TRBD1 as D (5 bases). V was shortened by 2 bases and J by 7 bases, with 11 bases between the two germline ends. The CDR3 covers 14 residues. Germline CDR1 and CDR2: SEHNR and FQNEAQ (reference sequence). As DNA, the CDR3 is TGTGCCAGCAGCTTAAGCAGGGAAGGTGAAAAACTGTTTTTT. Protein: CASSLSREGEKLFF.

The rearrangement links TRBV27 to TRBJ2-7, with TRBD2 identical over 10 bases. V was pared by 4 bases and J by 2 bases, with 8 bases of the junction left unmatched. CDR1 is MNHEY and CDR2 is SMNVEV in the germline V gene (reference sequence). This CDR3 is 16 amino acids long. The CDR3 nucleotides read TGTGCCAGCAGTTCGGCCAGCGGGACTAGCGCCTACGAGCAGTACTTC. Encoded protein: CASSSASGTSAYEQYF.

The chain uses TRBV9 and TRBJ2-7; TRBD2 matches at 9 bases. CDR3 length: 15 residues. CDR1 is SGDLS, CDR2 YYNGEE, per germline. V lost 0 bases and J lost 7; bases outside the gene matches: 8. The CDR3 is CASSVGATSGVEQYF. The CDR3 DNA reads as TGTGCCAGCAGCGTAGGTGCGACTAGCGGTGTAGAGCAGTACTTC.

This chain joins TRBV28 and TRBJ2-6, with TRBD2 as a possible D gene (5 bases). Germline assignment: CDR1 MDHEN and CDR2 SYDVKM. This CDR3 comprises 16 residues. Trimming pared 3 bases from V and 0 bases from J, leaving 9 bases between. For the CDR3, the DNA is TGTGCCAGCAGTTTGAGGGATTCCTCTGGGGCCAACGTCCTGACTTTC. This sequence encodes CASSLRDSSGANVLTF.

This chain links TRBV10-1 with TRBJ2-7; 9 bases line up with TRBD2. The CDR3 sequence is 14 residues long. Germline CDR1 is WNHNN and CDR2 is SYGVQD (reference sequence). With 4 bases clipped from V and 3 bases from J, the junction kept 4 bases outside the gene matches. In nucleotides, the CDR3 is TGCGCCAGCAGTGCGGAGACTAGCGGCTACGAGCAGTACTTC. Amino acids: CASSAETSGYEQYF.

With regard to this clone: This specimen includes other DNA sequences encoding the same CDR3. The chain joins TRBV5-1 to TRBJ2-1; D remains unclear. Germline CDR1 is SGHRS and CDR2 is YFSETQ. Trimming removed 0 bases at V and 9 bases at J, with 4 bases between. This CDR3 spans 11 amino acids. The CDR3 loop reads CASSLGGEQFF. For the CDR3, the DNA is TGCGCCAGCAGCTTGGGGGGTGAGCAGTTCTTC.

The chain is built from TRBV6-5 and TRBJ2-2; 8 bases match TRBD1. This CDR3 spans 13 amino acids. V shed 4 bases and J 7 bases; nucleotides not matched to a gene: 2. In germline, CDR1 is MNHEY, CDR2 SVGAGI. CDR3 sequence: CASSFTGGGELFF. For the CDR3, the DNA is TGTGCCAGCAGTTTCACAGGGGGCGGGGAGCTGTTTTTT.

This sequence joins TRBV7-9 and TRBJ1-2; D may be TRBD1 (6 bases). The germline V gene encodes CDR1 SEHNR and CDR2 FQNEAQ (reference sequence). V gave up 1 base and J gave up 4 bases, with 10 bases separating them. This CDR3 region has 14 residues. The CDR3 sequence: CASSLVLQGYGYTF. The CDR3, as DNA: TGTGCCAGCAGCTTAGTGTTACAGGGCTATGGCTACACCTTC.

The rearrangement uses TRBV10-2 and TRBJ1-2, with TRBD1 matching over 7 bases. Germline V CDR1 and CDR2: WSHSY, SAAADI. The length of the CDR3 is 15 residues. The J segment lost 5 bases and the V segment lost 1 base, leaving 7 bases of the junction unmatched. The CDR3 DNA reads TGCGCCAGCAGTGAGTGGGCAGGGGGGGAATATGGCTACACCTTC. Translated: CASSEWAGGEYGYTF.

This clone was picked up one time. This rearrangement joins TRBV10-2 to TRBJ2-7; either TRBD1 or TRBD2 may fit D (5 bases each). CDR1 and CDR2 (germline): WSHSY, SAAADI. This CDR3 spans 14 amino acids. Trimming left V 8 bases short and J 2 bases short, with 16 bases between. CDR3 sequence: CASGYRDRAYEQYF. The CDR3 DNA sequence: TGCGCCAGCGGTTACCGGGACCGAGCCTACGAGCAGTACTTC.

The chain joins TRBV16 to TRBJ1-1, with a tentative D call TRBD1 (6 bases). Germline values: CDR1 KGHSY, CDR2 FQNENV. The CDR3 is made up of 17 amino acids. The V end lost 9 bases, the J end lost 0 bases, and 23 bases lay between the germline ends. The CDR3 DNA reads as TGTGCCAGTTCTCCAAGTCTCCCCGGGGGGCTGAACACTGAAGCTTTCTTT. It yields the protein CASSPSLPGGLNTEAFF.

This clone was seen more than once but under ten times. The chain links TRBV7-9 to TRBJ1-2, with 12 bases that match TRBD1. The CDR3 has 17 residues. V lost 7 bases and J lost 8; bases outside the gene matches: 17. Germline V gene lookup returns CDR1 SEHNR and CDR2 FQNEAQ (reference sequence). The CDR3, as DNA: TGTGCCAGCAACTCCGGGACAGGGGGCTACGACCGTCAAGGCTACACCTTC. This sequence encodes CASNSGTGGYDRQGYTF. The full variable domain, completed using reference TRBV7-9 and TRBJ1-2, is DTGVSQNPRHKITKRGQNVTFRCDPISEHNRLYWYRQTLGQGPEFLTYFQNEAQLEKSRLLSDRFSAERPKGSFSTLEIQRTEQGDSAMYLCASNSGTGGYDRQGYTFGSGTRLTVV.

This chain connects TRBV19 to TRBJ1-4; 7 bases are shared with TRBD1. V shed 10 bases and J 5 bases; nucleotides not matched to a gene: 10. This CDR3 is 14 amino acids long. Germline lookup yields CDR1 LNHDA and CDR2 SQIVND (reference sequence). CDR3 coding DNA: TGTGCCACTCACCCGGGACAGTGGAATGAAAAACTGTTTTTT. It specifies CATHPGQWNEKLFF.

This clone was counted a few times. The chain uses TRBV19 and TRBJ2-1; the D gene is possibly TRBD1 (6 bases). The CDR3 has 14 residues. Per germline, CDR1 LNHDA and CDR2 SQIVND (reference sequence). V was shortened by 2 bases and J by 8 bases, with 13 bases between the two germline ends. This CDR3 is CASSITPPGDEQFF. The CDR3 nucleotides read TGTGCCAGTAGTATAACCCCCCCAGGGGATGAGCAGTTCTTC.

The V call is TRBV28, the J call TRBJ2-3; D not resolved. The CDR3 sequence is 18 residues long. Germline CDR1 MDHEN, CDR2 SYDVKM. V was clipped by 2 bases and J by 2 bases, with 20 bases between them. CDR3 in DNA: TGTGCCAGCAGTTTAATTGAGGCGGACCCCGTACCCACAGATACGCAGTATTTT. Its translation is CASSLIEADPVPTDTQYF. Drawing the rest from reference TRBV28 and TRBJ2-3, the complete variable domain is DVKVTQSSRYLVKRTGEKVFLECVQDMDHENMFWYRQDPGLGLRLIYFSYDVKMKEKGDIPEGYSVSREKKERFSLILESASTNQTSMYLCASSLIEADPVPTDTQYFGPGTRLTVL.

This sequence joins TRBV9 and TRBJ2-3; D gene ambiguous. Germline V gives CDR1 SGDLS, CDR2 YYNGEE. V lost 0 bases, J lost 1 base, and 3 bases lay in between. This CDR3 region has 13 residues. The CDR3 DNA follows: TGTGCCAGCAGCGTAGGAGGCACAGATACGCAGTATTTT. The encoded protein is CASSVGGTDTQYF.

The chain is built from TRBV29-1 and TRBJ1-2, with D unclear. The V gene's germline CDR1 is SQVTM and CDR2 ANQGSEA. The CDR3 is 13 residues long. V was shortened by 0 bases and J by 5 bases, with 10 bases between the two germline ends. This CDR3 reads CSVEDGQAYGYTF. CDR3 bases: TGCAGCGTTGAAGATGGGCAAGCGTATGGCTACACCTTC.

The rearrangement links TRBV10-2 to TRBJ2-2; D not resolved. Germline CDR1 and CDR2: WSHSY and SAAADI. The ends were cut back, 6 bases at V and 6 bases at J, with 8 bases in the middle. The CDR3 is 12 residues long. The CDR3, as DNA: TGCGCCAGCAGAATAGTCCCCGGGGAGCTGTTTTTT. It is translated as CASRIVPGELFF.

This clone was seen only a few times. The chain joins TRBV5-1 to TRBJ2-7; 8 bases line up with TRBD1. CDR1 and CDR2 from the germline V gene are SGHRS and YFSETQ. After removal of 7 bases from V and 1 base from J, the junction contained 7 bases not matched to a gene. CDR3 length equals 14 residues. The CDR3 region is CASFEQGVSYEQYF. Written as DNA, the CDR3 is TGCGCCAGCTTCGAACAGGGGGTATCCTACGAGCAGTACTTC.

This clone came up once. This rearrangement joins TRBV5-1 to TRBJ2-7; perhaps TRBD2 as D (6 bases). Trimming shortened V by 3 bases and J by 1 base, and 8 bases separated the two germline ends. This CDR3 is built from 13 residues. Germline-derived CDR1 and CDR2 are SGHRS and YFSETQ. The CDR3 loop is CASSSGTSYEQYF. Written as DNA, the CDR3 is TGCGCCAGCAGCTCCGGGACTTCCTACGAGCAGTACTTC.

The chain employs TRBV5-4 and TRBJ1-2, with TRBD1 identical over 9 bases. The V and J ends lost 8 bases and 0 bases, in that order; junction bases with no gene match: 11. Germline-derived CDR1 and CDR2 are SGHNT and YYREEE (reference sequence). This CDR3 has 16 amino acids. CDR3 sequence (DNA): TGTGCCAGTGGGACAGGGCATACTTCTACTAACTATGGCTACACCTTC. Its translation: CASGTGHTSTNYGYTF.

The CDR3 DNA sequence: TGTGCCAGCAGCCAAGGACAGACGCAGTACGAGCAGTACTTC. It is translated as CASSQGQTQYEQYF. The chain combines TRBV4-2 with TRBJ2-7, with TRBD1 as a possible D gene (5 bases). This CDR3 region has 14 residues. Germline V gene sequence: CDR1 LGHNA, CDR2 YNFKEQ. Trimming took off 1 base at V and 4 bases at J, with 11 bases between the two ends.

V is TRBV6-5 and J is TRBJ1-2; D gene unclear. V dropped 0 bases and J dropped 7 bases, with 9 bases sitting between them. Germline V gives CDR1 MNHEY, CDR2 SVGAGI. This CDR3 comprises 13 residues. The CDR3, as DNA: TGTGCCAGCAGTTACTCGAAAGTGGTTGGCTACACCTTC. It encodes CASSYSKVVGYTF.